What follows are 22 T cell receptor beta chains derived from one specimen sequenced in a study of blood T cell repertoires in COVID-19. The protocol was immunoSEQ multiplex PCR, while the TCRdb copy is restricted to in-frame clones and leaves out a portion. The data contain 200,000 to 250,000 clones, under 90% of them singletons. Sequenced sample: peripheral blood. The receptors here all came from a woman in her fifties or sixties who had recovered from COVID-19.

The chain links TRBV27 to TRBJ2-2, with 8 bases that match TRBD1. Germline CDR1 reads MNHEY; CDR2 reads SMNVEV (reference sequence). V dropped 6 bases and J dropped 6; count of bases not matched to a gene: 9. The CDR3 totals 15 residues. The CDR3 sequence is CASRTAGQGPGELFF. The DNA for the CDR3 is TGTGCCAGCAGGACAGCCGGACAGGGCCCCGGGGAGCTGTTTTTT.

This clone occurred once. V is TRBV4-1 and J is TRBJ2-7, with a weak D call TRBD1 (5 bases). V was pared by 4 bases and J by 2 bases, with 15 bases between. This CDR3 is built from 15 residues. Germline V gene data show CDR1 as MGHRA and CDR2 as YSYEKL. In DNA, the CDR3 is TGCGCCAGCAGCCGAAGGCTGACAGTTACCTACGAGCAGTACTTC. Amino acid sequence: CASSRRLTVTYEQYF.

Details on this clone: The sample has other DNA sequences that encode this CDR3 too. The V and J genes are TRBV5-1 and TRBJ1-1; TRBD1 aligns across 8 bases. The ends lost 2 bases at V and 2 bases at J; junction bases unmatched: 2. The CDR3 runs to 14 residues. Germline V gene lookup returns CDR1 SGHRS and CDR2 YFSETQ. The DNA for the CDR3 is TGCGCCAGCAGCTTTGGACAGGGAAACACTGAAGCTTTCTTT. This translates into CASSFGQGNTEAFF. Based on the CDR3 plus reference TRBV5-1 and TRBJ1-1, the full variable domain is KAGVTQTPRYLIKTRGQQVTLSCSPISGHRSVSWYQQTPGQGLQFLFEYFSETQRNKGNFPGRFSGRQFSNSRSEMNVSTLELGDSALYLCASSFGQGNTEAFFGQGTRLTVV.

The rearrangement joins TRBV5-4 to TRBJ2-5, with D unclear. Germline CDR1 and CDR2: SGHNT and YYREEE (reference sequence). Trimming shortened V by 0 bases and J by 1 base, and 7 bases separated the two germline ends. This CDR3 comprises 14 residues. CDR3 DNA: TGTGCCAGCAGCTTGGACCCAGGCCAAGAGACCCAGTACTTC. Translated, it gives CASSLDPGQETQYF.

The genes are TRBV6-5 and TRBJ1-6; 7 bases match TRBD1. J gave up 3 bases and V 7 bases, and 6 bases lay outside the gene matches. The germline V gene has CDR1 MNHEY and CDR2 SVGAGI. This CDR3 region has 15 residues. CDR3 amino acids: CASTLTGSYNSPLHF. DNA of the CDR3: TGTGCCAGCACTTTGACAGGGAGCTATAATTCACCCCTCCACTTT.

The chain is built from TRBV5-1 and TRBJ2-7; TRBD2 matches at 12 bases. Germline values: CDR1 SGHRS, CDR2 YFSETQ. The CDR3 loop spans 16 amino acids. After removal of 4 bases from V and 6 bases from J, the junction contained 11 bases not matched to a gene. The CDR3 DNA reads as TGCGCCAGCAGCCCGGGAGGACTAGCGGGGAAATTCGAGCAGTACTTC. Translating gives CASSPGGLAGKFEQYF.

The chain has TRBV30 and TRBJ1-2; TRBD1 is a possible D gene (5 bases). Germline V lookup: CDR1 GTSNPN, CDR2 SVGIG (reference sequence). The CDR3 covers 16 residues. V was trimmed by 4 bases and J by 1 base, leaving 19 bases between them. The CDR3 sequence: CAWIRQPNLINYGYTF. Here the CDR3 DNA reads TGTGCCTGGATCAGACAGCCCAACCTGATTAACTATGGCTACACCTTC.

The CDR3 coding sequence is TGTGCCAGCGGTGAAGGGGGGGCCCCCGGGAAAGATACGCAGTATTTT. Translating it yields CASGEGGAPGKDTQYF. The V gene is TRBV7-3, the J gene TRBJ2-3, with a tentative D call TRBD2 (7 bases). The V gene lost 8 bases and the J gene lost 5 bases, with 23 bases spanning the gap. Germline loops: CDR1 SGHTA, CDR2 FQGTGA. The CDR3 has 16 residues.

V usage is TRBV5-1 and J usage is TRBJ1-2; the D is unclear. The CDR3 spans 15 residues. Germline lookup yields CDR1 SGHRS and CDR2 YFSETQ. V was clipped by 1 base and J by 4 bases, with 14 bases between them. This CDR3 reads CASSLIFTGTYGYTF. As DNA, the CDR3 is TGCGCCAGCAGCTTGATTTTCACGGGTACCTATGGCTACACCTTC.

CDR3 sequence reads: CASSNIGTGGDLDTQYF. CDR3 bases: TGTGCCAGTAGTAATATAGGGACAGGGGGTGATTTGGATACGCAGTATTTT. This chain uses TRBV19 with TRBJ2-3, with 11 bases lining up with TRBD1. The V segment lost 4 bases and the J segment 6 bases; nucleotides outside the gene matches: 12. This CDR3 comprises 17 residues. CDR1 is LNHDA and CDR2 is SQIVND in the germline V gene (reference sequence).

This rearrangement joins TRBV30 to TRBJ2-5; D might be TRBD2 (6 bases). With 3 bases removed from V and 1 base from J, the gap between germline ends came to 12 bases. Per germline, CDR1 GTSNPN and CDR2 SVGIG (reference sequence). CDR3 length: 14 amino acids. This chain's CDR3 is CAWSRGLSQETQYF. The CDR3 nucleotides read TGTGCCTGGAGCCGGGGGTTGAGCCAAGAGACCCAGTACTTC.

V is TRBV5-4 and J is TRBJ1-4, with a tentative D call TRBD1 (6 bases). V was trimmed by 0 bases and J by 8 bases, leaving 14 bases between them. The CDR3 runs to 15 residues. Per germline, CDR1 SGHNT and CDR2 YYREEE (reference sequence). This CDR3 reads CASSLGGGREEKLFF. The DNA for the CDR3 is TGTGCCAGCAGCTTGGGAGGGGGACGCGAGGAAAAACTGTTTTTT. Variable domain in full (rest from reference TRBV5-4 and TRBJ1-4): ETGVTQSPTHLIKTRGQQVTLRCSSQSGHNTVSWYQQALGQGPQFIFQYYREEENGRGNFPPRFSGLQFPNYSSELNVNALELDDSALYLCASSLGGGREEKLFFGSGTQLSVL.

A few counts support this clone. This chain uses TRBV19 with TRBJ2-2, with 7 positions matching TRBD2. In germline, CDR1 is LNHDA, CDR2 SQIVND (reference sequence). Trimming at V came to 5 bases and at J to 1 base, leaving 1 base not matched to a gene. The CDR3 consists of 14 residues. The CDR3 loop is CASSQRENTGELFF. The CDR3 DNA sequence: TGTGCCAGTAGTCAGCGGGAGAACACCGGGGAGCTGTTTTTT. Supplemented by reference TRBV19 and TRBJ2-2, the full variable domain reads DGGITQSPKYLFRKEGQNVTLSCEQNLNHDAMYWYRQDPGQGLRLIYYSQIVNDFQKGDIAEGYSVSREKKESFPLTVTSAQKNPTAFYLCASSQRENTGELFFGEGSRLTVL.

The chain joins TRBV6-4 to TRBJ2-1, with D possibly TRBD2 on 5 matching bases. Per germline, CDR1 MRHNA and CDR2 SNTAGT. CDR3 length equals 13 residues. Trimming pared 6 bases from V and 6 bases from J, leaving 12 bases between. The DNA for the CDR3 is TGTGCCAGCAGCCTGGAAGGAGGCAATGAGCAGTTCTTC. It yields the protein CASSLEGGNEQFF.

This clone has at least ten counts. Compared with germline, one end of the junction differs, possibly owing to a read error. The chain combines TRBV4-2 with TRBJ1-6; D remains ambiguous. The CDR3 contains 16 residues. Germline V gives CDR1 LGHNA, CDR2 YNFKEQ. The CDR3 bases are TGTGCCAGCAGCGAAGACTTCCGAGGGTTGAATTCACCCCTCCACTTT. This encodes CASSEDFRGLNSPLHF.

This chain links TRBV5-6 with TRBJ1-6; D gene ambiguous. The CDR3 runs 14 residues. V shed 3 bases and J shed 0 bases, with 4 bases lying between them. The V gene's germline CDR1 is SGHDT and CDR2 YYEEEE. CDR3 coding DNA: TGTGCCAGCAGCTCTACCTCCTATAATTCACCCCTCCACTTT. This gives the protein CASSSTSYNSPLHF.

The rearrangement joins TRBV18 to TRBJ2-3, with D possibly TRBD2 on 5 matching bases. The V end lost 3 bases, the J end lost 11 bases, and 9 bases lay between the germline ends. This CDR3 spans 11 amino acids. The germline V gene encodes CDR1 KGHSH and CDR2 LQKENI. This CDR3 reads CASSPEVLQYF. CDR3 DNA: TGTGCCAGCTCACCGGAGGTTCTGCAGTATTTT. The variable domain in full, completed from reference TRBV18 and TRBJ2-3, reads NAGVMQNPRHLVRRRGQEARLRCSPMKGHSHVYWYRQLPEEGLKFMVYLQKENIIDESGMPKERFSAEFPKEGPSILRIQQVVRGDSAAYFCASSPEVLQYFGPGTRLTVL.

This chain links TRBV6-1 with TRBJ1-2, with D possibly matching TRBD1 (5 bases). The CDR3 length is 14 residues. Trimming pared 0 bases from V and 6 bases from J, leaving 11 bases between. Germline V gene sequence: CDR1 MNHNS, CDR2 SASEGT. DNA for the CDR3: TGTGCCAGCAGTGAAGCGCGAAGGGGAAATGGCTACACCTTC. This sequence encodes CASSEARRGNGYTF.

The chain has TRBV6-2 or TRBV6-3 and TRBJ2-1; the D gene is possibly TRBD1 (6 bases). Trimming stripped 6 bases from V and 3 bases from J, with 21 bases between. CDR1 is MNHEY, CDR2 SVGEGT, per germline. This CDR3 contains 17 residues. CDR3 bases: TGTGCCAGCAGCCACCAGGGGCCCGACGGATACTACAATGAGCAGTTCTTC. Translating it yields CASSHQGPDGYYNEQFF.

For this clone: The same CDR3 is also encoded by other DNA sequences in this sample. This CDR3 is CASSFRGGYTF. The CDR3, as DNA: TGTGCCAGCAGCTTTAGGGGTGGCTACACCTTC. This chain uses TRBV11-2 with TRBJ1-2; a possible D gene is TRBD1 (5 bases). This CDR3 spans 11 amino acids. Germline V gives CDR1 SGHAT, CDR2 FQNNGV. The V and J ends lost 3 bases and 7 bases respectively, with 6 bases between them.

The CDR3 here is CASSFQRGDQETQYF. CDR3 coding DNA: TGTGCCAGCAGCTTCCAGCGGGGGGACCAAGAGACCCAGTACTTC. This chain joins TRBV7-2 and TRBJ2-5; TRBD2 aligns across 9 bases. Germline CDR1 reads SGHTA; CDR2 reads FQGNSA. CDR3 length equals 15 residues. The trim removed 3 bases at V and 0 bases at J, leaving 2 bases unmatched.

CDR3 sequence reads: CASSFRTGGFLSYGYTF. Written as DNA, the CDR3 is TGTGCCAGCAGTTTCCGGACAGGGGGTTTCCTAAGCTATGGCTACACCTTC. The chain uses TRBV6-2 or TRBV6-3 and TRBJ1-2, with 10 positions matching TRBD1. V was pared by 4 bases and J by 4 bases, with 12 bases of the junction left unmatched. Germline CDR1 is MNHEY and CDR2 is SVGEGT. The CDR3 length is 17 residues.